The present TCR beta chain was sequenced within a study of blood T cell repertoires in COVID-19. This clone has only a few counts. In the study's own analysis: Amplification with reference gene primers provided the estimates of nucleated cell counts. Some clones are missing from TCRdb's copy, which holds only in-frame ones; the method was immunoSEQ multiplex PCR. V and J calls and clone size are as listed in that table; D and trimming were resolved from the DNA. The sample has roughly 260,000 clones; more than 75% are singletons. Sequenced: peripheral blood. This clonotype originated in a middle-aged man who had recovered from COVID-19.

The CDR3 DNA reads as TGTGCCAGCAGCTTAGATAGGACTAGCGGGGCAACCGGGGAGCTGTTTTTT. As protein: CASSLDRTSGATGELFF. The rearrangement uses TRBV7-8 and TRBJ2-2, with 12 positions matching TRBD2. V lost 1 base and J lost 5; bases outside the gene matches: 5. The germline gives CDR1 SGHVS, CDR2 FQNEAQ. CDR3 length: 17 residues. The full variable domain, in which reference TRBV7-8 and TRBJ2-2 provide the parts outside the CDR3, is GAGVSQSPRYKVAKRGQDVALRCDPISGHVSLFWYQQALGQGPEFLTYFQNEAQLDKSGLPSDRFFAERPEGSVSTLKIQRTQQEDSAVYLCASSLDRTSGATGELFFGEGSRLTVL.